These 7 T cell receptor beta chains share one sample of origin, sequenced in a study of CD8+ T cells in alopecia areata (dated by TCRdb to 2016 to 2019). The time point label here, explained by the study, means: more than 3 weeks on oral tofacitinib. This specimen's treatment or condition label, per the study, means: oral pan-JAK inhibitor, 5-10 mg twice daily. Library method: the immunoSEQ multiplex PCR assay. RNA was extracted from all samples and reverse transcribed into cDNA as template for TCR sequencing. In its TCRdb copy, this immuneACCESS table keeps in-frame sequences only and misses some clones. Where compared with another copy, unresolved V genes explain less than half of these, and the others have no known cause. For this sample there are 110,000 to 150,000 clones; 50% to 65% appear just once. The ten largest clones take up 15% to 20% of the sample. The source was CD8+ T cells sorted from blood, collected at week 4, from a patient treated with tofacitinib. The receptors were sampled from a human donor with alopecia areata.

The rearrangement joins TRBV7-9 to TRBJ1-1, with 7 nucleotides matching TRBD1. Germline-derived CDR1 and CDR2 are SEHNR and FQNEAQ (reference sequence). V gave up 7 bases and J gave up 7 bases; unmatched junction bases: 6. The CDR3 consists of 12 residues. The CDR3 protein is CASTGDRNEAFF. The DNA for the CDR3 is TGTGCCAGCACCGGGGACAGAAATGAAGCTTTCTTT.

The chain links TRBV29-1 to TRBJ2-5; 9 bases align to TRBD2. CDR3 length: 16 amino acids. The J segment lost 4 bases and the V segment lost 3 bases, leaving 12 bases of the junction unmatched. CDR1 is SQVTM, CDR2 ANQGSEA, per germline. CDR3 residues: CSVDMTSGLKGETQYF. In nucleotides, the CDR3 is TGCAGCGTTGACATGACTAGCGGATTGAAAGGAGAGACCCAGTACTTC.

This clone is a singleton in its sample. The genes are TRBV4-3 and TRBJ2-1, with TRBD2 identical over 12 bases. This CDR3 region has 16 residues. The germline V gene encodes CDR1 LGHNA and CDR2 YSLEER. V lost 3 bases, J lost 6 bases, and 6 bases stayed unmatched. Here the CDR3 DNA reads TGCGCCAGCAGCCATGGGCTAGCGGGGGGGCCCAATGAGCAGTTCTTC. As protein: CASSHGLAGGPNEQFF.

The chain joins TRBV7-8 to TRBJ1-5; D unresolved. The ends were cut back, 5 bases at V and 3 bases at J, with 8 bases in the middle. The CDR3 runs 13 residues. Germline assignment: CDR1 SGHVS and CDR2 FQNEAQ. The CDR3 DNA follows: TGTGCCAGCAGCCAAGACATCAATCAGCCCCAGCATTTT. Translating it yields CASSQDINQPQHF.

This chain connects TRBV13 to TRBJ2-3; the D gene is possibly TRBD1 (6 bases). Deletions cut 5 bases from V and 0 bases from J, with 15 bases between. The CDR3 is 16 residues long. CDR1 PRHDT and CDR2 FYEKMQ come from the germline V gene (reference sequence). This CDR3 is CASSDRQATSTDTQYF. CDR3 coding DNA: TGTGCCAGCAGCGACCGACAGGCGACTAGCACAGATACGCAGTATTTT. The full variable domain, completed using reference TRBV13 and TRBJ2-3, is AAGVIQSPRHLIKEKRETATLKCYPIPRHDTVYWYQQGPGQDPQFLISFYEKMQSDKGSIPDRFSAQQFSDYHSELNMSSLELGDSALYFCASSDRQATSTDTQYFGPGTRLTVL.

The genes are TRBV9 and TRBJ1-2; D is ambiguous. This CDR3 is built from 14 residues. Germline CDR1 reads SGDLS; CDR2 reads YYNGEE. Trimming pared 0 bases from V and 2 bases from J, leaving 8 bases between. The CDR3 here is CASSVGGNNYGYTF. CDR3 nucleotides: TGTGCCAGCAGCGTAGGTGGCAACAACTATGGCTACACCTTC.

This rearrangement joins TRBV7-2 to TRBJ2-3; tentatively, D is TRBD2 (6 bases). The CDR3 is 13 amino acids. V was shortened by 4 bases and J by 4 bases, with 9 bases between the two germline ends. Germline V gene sequence: CDR1 SGHTA, CDR2 FQGNSA. This CDR3 is CASSSGTPDTQYF. DNA for the CDR3: TGTGCCAGCAGCTCTGGGACTCCAGATACGCAGTATTTT. The full variable domain, with the rest looked up from reference TRBV7-2 and TRBJ2-3, is GAGVSQSPSNKVTEKGKDVELRCDPISGHTALYWYRQSLGQGLEFLIYFQGNSAPDKSGLPSDRFSAERTGGSVSTLTIQRTQQEDSAVYLCASSSGTPDTQYFGPGTRLTVL.